Shown below are 25 T cell receptor beta chains from a single sample sequenced in a study of shared clonotypes between healthy human individuals. Sequencing was performed with immunoSEQ multiplex PCR; in TCRdb, only in-frame clones are kept and a portion is missing. The sample carries more than 850,000 clones, 75% to 85% recorded once. Input material: memory CD4+ T cells from PBMCs. Stated subset: CD45RA-negative fraction. These receptors were obtained from a young man in good health. Some clones in this sample may be carry-over from other donors' samples.

This sequence joins TRBV4-3 and TRBJ2-3, with TRBD2 matching over 11 bases. CDR1 is LGHNA, CDR2 YSLEER, per germline. V dropped 3 bases and J dropped 7; count of bases not matched to a gene: 3. The CDR3 is 14 amino acids. CDR3 in DNA: TGCGCCAGCAGCCAGGGGACTAGCGGTAATACGCAGTATTTT. Amino acid sequence: CASSQGTSGNTQYF.

V usage is TRBV6-1 and J usage is TRBJ2-1, with 10 bases aligning to TRBD2. The length of the CDR3 is 13 residues. V dropped 8 bases and J dropped 7; count of bases not matched to a gene: 5. In germline, CDR1 is MNHNS, CDR2 SASEGT. The CDR3 here is CASRTSGTNEQFF. In DNA form, the CDR3 reads TGTGCCAGCCGGACTAGCGGCACTAATGAGCAGTTCTTC.

To note about this clone: Other DNA sequences in the same sample also yield this CDR3. CDR3: CAWSVGSTDTQYF. The CDR3 coding sequence is TGTGCCTGGAGTGTGGGGAGCACAGATACGCAGTATTTT. The rearrangement uses TRBV30 and TRBJ2-3; D remains ambiguous. The CDR3 sequence is 13 residues long. V gave up 0 bases and J gave up 0 bases, with 4 bases separating them. Germline V CDR1 and CDR2: GTSNPN, SVGIG (reference sequence). Together with reference TRBV30 and TRBJ2-3, the CDR3 gives the full variable domain: SQTIHQWPATLVQPVGSPLSLECTVEGTSNPNLYWYRQAAGRGLQLLFYSVGIGQISSEVPQNLSASRPQDRQFILSSKKLLLSDSGFYLCAWSVGSTDTQYFGPGTRLTVL.

The chain carries TRBV9 and TRBJ2-7; the match to TRBD2 covers 7 bases. The CDR3 is 15 amino acids. Per the germline V gene, CDR1 is SGDLS and CDR2 is YYNGEE. The V segment lost 2 bases and the J segment 1 base; nucleotides outside the gene matches: 6. The CDR3 is CASSVSSGNSYEQYF. The CDR3 DNA reads TGTGCCAGCAGCGTTTCTAGCGGTAATTCCTACGAGCAGTACTTC.

The chain employs TRBV7-2 and TRBJ2-5; D is undetermined. Germline values: CDR1 SGHTA, CDR2 FQGNSA. V shed 5 bases and J shed 5 bases, with 12 bases lying between them. CDR3 length equals 13 residues. DNA of the CDR3: TGTGCCAGCAGCCCCGAACGTGTGGAGACCCAGTACTTC. Its protein is CASSPERVETQYF.

V usage is TRBV7-9 and J usage is TRBJ1-1, with D unresolved. Trimming removed 4 bases at V and 5 bases at J, with 8 bases between. From germline, CDR1 is SEHNR and CDR2 FQNEAQ (reference sequence). The CDR3 has 12 amino acids. CDR3 protein: CASSSVGTEAFF. CDR3 DNA: TGTGCCAGCAGCTCCGTGGGGACTGAAGCTTTCTTT.

The chain couples TRBV11-2 to TRBJ1-2; D perhaps matches TRBD1 (6 bases). The CDR3 length is 15 residues. Germline CDR1 is SGHAT and CDR2 is FQNNGV. Trimming cost V 5 bases and J 3 bases, with 16 bases left between them. CDR3 residues: CASSRMGGRDYGYTF. The CDR3 DNA reads as TGTGCCAGCAGCCGGATGGGGGGCAGGGACTATGGCTACACCTTC.

This clone was observed once. The chain employs TRBV5-5 and TRBJ2-1; no reliable D call. The CDR3 has 12 amino acids. Germline CDR1 SGHKS, CDR2 YYEKEE (reference sequence). The V end was cut by 2 bases, the J end by 5 bases, with 5 bases between. The CDR3 here is CASSLLHNEQFF. CDR3 bases: TGTGCCAGCAGCTTACTACACAATGAGCAGTTCTTC. The entire variable domain, with the rest obtained from reference TRBV5-5 and TRBJ2-1, is as follows: DAGVTQSPTHLIKTRGQQVTLRCSPISGHKSVSWYQQVLGQGPQFIFQYYEKEERGRGNFPDRFSARQFPNYSSELNVNALLLGDSALYLCASSLLHNEQFFGPGTRLTVL.

Turning to this clone: Other DNA sequences in the same sample also yield this CDR3. This sequence joins TRBV6-6 and TRBJ1-4; TRBD1 is a possible D gene (5 bases). This CDR3 contains 14 residues. V was clipped by 5 bases and J by 4 bases, with 11 bases between them. The V gene's germline CDR1 is MNHNY and CDR2 SVGAGI (reference sequence). The DNA of the CDR3 is TGTGCCAGCAGTCCCGGGGCGTTTAATGAAAAACTGTTTTTT. Protein product: CASSPGAFNEKLFF.

Notes on this clone: A far larger clone is off by one base, so a read error is likely. Other DNA sequences within the sample encode an identical CDR3. The CDR3 DNA follows: TGCGCCAGCAGCGCCGGGCCGAGCGGGGAGCTGTTTTTT. Its translation is CASSAGPSGELFF. V and J are TRBV5-1 and TRBJ2-2; D call uncertain. V dropped 4 bases and J dropped 7 bases, with 11 bases sitting between them. The CDR3 length is 13 residues. The germline V gene encodes CDR1 SGHRS and CDR2 YFSETQ.

The chain combines TRBV5-1 with TRBJ2-3, with TRBD2 identical over 9 bases. V gave up 4 bases and J gave up 5 bases; unmatched junction bases: 11. The CDR3 runs 16 residues. Germline V gene data show CDR1 as SGHRS and CDR2 as YFSETQ. The CDR3, as DNA: TGCGCCAGCAGCACGGGACTTAGCGGGAGTAAAGATACGCAGTATTTT. It codes for CASSTGLSGSKDTQYF. Drawing the rest from reference TRBV5-1 and TRBJ2-3, the complete variable domain is KAGVTQTPRYLIKTRGQQVTLSCSPISGHRSVSWYQQTPGQGLQFLFEYFSETQRNKGNFPGRFSGRQFSNSRSEMNVSTLELGDSALYLCASSTGLSGSKDTQYFGPGTRLTVL.

CDR3 coding DNA: TGTGCCAGCGGTCACCGCGGAACTGAAGCTTTCTTT. As protein: CASGHRGTEAFF. This chain joins TRBV5-6 and TRBJ1-1; D remains unclear. Per the germline V gene, CDR1 is SGHDT and CDR2 is YYEEEE. The CDR3 has 12 amino acids. V was trimmed by 7 bases and J by 5 bases, leaving 12 bases between them. Full variable domain (remainder filled in from reference TRBV5-6 and TRBJ1-1): DAGVTQSPTHLIKTRGQQVTLRCSPKSGHDTVSWYQQALGQGPQFIFQYYEEEERQRGNFPDRFSGHQFPNYSSELNVNALLLGDSALYLCASGHRGTEAFFGQGTRLTVV.

A single count supports this clone. The same CDR3 can be traced to other DNA sequences in this sample. DNA for the CDR3: TGTGCCAGCTCACCAGAGGGCAACTATGGCTACACCTTC. Translating gives CASSPEGNYGYTF. The chain has TRBV18 and TRBJ1-2; D uncertain. Germline V gene data show CDR1 as KGHSH and CDR2 as LQKENI. The CDR3 extends over 13 amino acids. V was clipped by 2 bases and J by 2 bases, with 6 bases between them.

The gene calls are TRBV5-4 and TRBJ2-2; TRBD1 matches 10 bases. Germline lookup yields CDR1 SGHNT and CDR2 YYREEE (reference sequence). Trimming at V came to 4 bases and at J to 6 bases, leaving 6 bases not matched to a gene. CDR3 length: 15 amino acids. CDR3: CASSHDRGRAGELFF. The CDR3 DNA follows: TGTGCCAGCAGCCATGACAGGGGGCGGGCCGGGGAGCTGTTTTTT.

J is TRBJ2-1 and V is TRBV15; 11 positions match TRBD2. V lost 5 bases, J lost 0 bases, and 9 bases stayed unmatched. The CDR3 extends over 18 amino acids. The germline gives CDR1 LNHNV, CDR2 YYDKDF (reference sequence). CDR3 amino acids: CATSQIGLAGPSYNEQFF. DNA of the CDR3: TGTGCCACCAGCCAAATAGGACTAGCGGGCCCCTCCTACAATGAGCAGTTCTTC. The full variable domain, completed using reference TRBV15 and TRBJ2-1, is DAMVIQNPRYQVTQFGKPVTLSCSQTLNHNVMYWYQQKSSQAPKLLFHYYDKDFNNEADTPDNFQSRRPNTSFCFLDIRSPGLGDTAMYLCATSQIGLAGPSYNEQFFGPGTRLTVL.

The V gene is TRBV7-3, the J gene TRBJ2-1; D may match TRBD1 or TRBD2 (5 bases each). The V end was cut by 2 bases, the J end by 12 bases, with 8 bases between. This CDR3 is built from 11 residues. Per germline, CDR1 SGHTA and CDR2 FQGTGA. CDR3: CASSLGAGQFF. CDR3 DNA sequence: TGTGCCAGCAGCTTAGGGGCGGGGCAGTTCTTC. Drawing the rest from reference TRBV7-3 and TRBJ2-1, the complete variable domain is GAGVSQTPSNKVTEKGKYVELRCDPISGHTALYWYRQSLGQGPEFLIYFQGTGAADDSGLPNDRFFAVRPEGSVSTLKIQRTERGDSAVYLCASSLGAGQFFGPGTRLTVL.

V gene TRBV23-1 combines with J gene TRBJ2-7; 7 positions match TRBD1. TRBV23-1 is an ORF, and what it does is uncertain. V shed 2 bases and J 0 bases; nucleotides not matched to a gene: 7. The CDR3 loop spans 16 amino acids. CDR3: CASSQLRQGSSYEQYF. The CDR3 nucleotides read TGCGCCAGCAGTCAACTCCGACAGGGCAGCTCCTACGAGCAGTACTTC.

This chain joins TRBV5-4 and TRBJ2-3, with TRBD2 matching 9 bases. CDR3 size: 15 residues. Germline assignment: CDR1 SGHNT and CDR2 YYREEE (reference sequence). The junction had 6 bases not matched to a gene; V was cut back by 3 bases and J by 4 bases. This CDR3 is CASSYRSGSPDTQYF. For the CDR3, the DNA is TGTGCCAGCAGCTACCGTAGCGGGAGCCCAGATACGCAGTATTTT.

The V and J genes are TRBV7-2 and TRBJ2-5, with 7 bases that match TRBD1. Germline CDR1 and CDR2: SGHTA and FQGNSA. V lost 4 bases and J lost 1; bases outside the gene matches: 6. This CDR3 comprises 15 residues. This CDR3 is CASSYLGTVQETQYF. CDR3 coding DNA: TGTGCCAGCAGCTACTTAGGGACAGTCCAAGAGACCCAGTACTTC.

Turning to this clone: The same CDR3 is also encoded by other DNA sequences in this sample. The J gene is TRBJ2-1, the V gene TRBV19; TRBD2 matches 8 bases. Germline V gives CDR1 LNHDA, CDR2 SQIVND (reference sequence). This CDR3 region has 11 residues. The CDR3 DNA sequence: TGTGCTTCGGGGGGGTACAATGAGCAGTTCTTC. Translation: CASGGYNEQFF.

This clone was counted only a few times. The sample has other DNA sequences that encode this CDR3 too. The chain carries TRBV7-2 and TRBJ1-1, with a weak D call TRBD1 (5 bases). Germline lookup yields CDR1 SGHTA and CDR2 FQGNSA. The CDR3 spans 13 residues. Trimming removed 2 bases at V and 3 bases at J, with 7 bases between. The CDR3 spells CASSLQGYTEAFF. The CDR3, as DNA: TGTGCCAGCAGCTTACAGGGCTACACTGAAGCTTTCTTT.

About this clone itself: Different DNA sequences within this sample yield the same CDR3. J is TRBJ2-3 and V is TRBV5-6; D is undetermined. Germline loops: CDR1 SGHDT, CDR2 YYEEEE. V was pared by 3 bases and J by 0 bases, with 5 bases between. CDR3 size: 13 residues. The CDR3: CASSWGSTDTQYF. CDR3 DNA: TGTGCCAGCAGCTGGGGAAGCACAGATACGCAGTATTTT.

In this sample, this clone turned up once. The chain combines TRBV5-1 with TRBJ2-1; perhaps TRBD1 as D (5 bases). Germline assignment: CDR1 SGHRS and CDR2 YFSETQ. With 6 bases removed from V and 9 bases from J, the gap between germline ends came to 10 bases. This CDR3 comprises 11 residues. The chain's CDR3 is CASNGAAEQFF. In DNA, the CDR3 is TGCGCCAGCAATGGGGCCGCTGAGCAGTTCTTC.

The chain joins TRBV4-1 to TRBJ2-5, with a possible D match to TRBD2 (6 bases). Germline V CDR1 and CDR2: MGHRA, YSYEKL. V was trimmed by 2 bases and J by 2 bases, leaving 6 bases between them. The CDR3 covers 13 residues. The CDR3 sequence is CASSQRGQETQYF. The CDR3 nucleotides are TGCGCCAGCAGCCAACGGGGGCAAGAGACCCAGTACTTC.

The chain is built from TRBV19 and TRBJ1-4; D gene ambiguous. V was clipped by 7 bases and J by 5 bases, with 17 bases between them. CDR1 is LNHDA, CDR2 SQIVND, per germline (reference sequence). This CDR3 contains 15 residues. The CDR3 nucleotides are TGTGCCAGTACAACTGAAGGCAGGTCGAATGAAAAACTGTTTTTT. This translates into CASTTEGRSNEKLFF.